These 25 T cell receptor beta chains share one sample of origin, sequenced in a study of T cell changes during pregnancy in multiple sclerosis. The table came from immunoSEQ multiplex PCR; TCRdb's copy has only in-frame clones and leaves some out. The sample carries 55,000 to 70,000 clones, approximately 91% recorded once. The sample was peripheral blood, taken after pregnancy. These receptors all stem from a female donor with multiple sclerosis, enrolled in a pregnancy study.

This chain joins TRBV2 and TRBJ1-3, with no clear D. CDR1 and CDR2 (germline): SNHLY, FYNNEI. The CDR3 is 13 residues long. The germline V and J ends were trimmed by 4 bases and 11 bases, with 15 bases remaining between them. The DNA of the CDR3 is TGTGCCAGCAGTGCTTTTGGCAGGTTCTCCATATATTTT. Protein sequence: CASSAFGRFSIYF.

The rearrangement uses TRBV5-1 and TRBJ1-4; D uncertain. The CDR3 has 13 amino acids. Germline V gene data show CDR1 as SGHRS and CDR2 as YFSETQ. Trimming took 0 bases from V and 5 from J, leaving 5 bases between them. The CDR3 DNA is TGCGCCAGCAGCTTGGCTCCGAATGAAAAACTGTTTTTT. The encoded protein is CASSLAPNEKLFF.

The chain has TRBV6-5 and TRBJ1-2; tentative D call: TRBD1 (6 bases). The CDR3 loop spans 13 amino acids. V dropped 8 bases and J dropped 4 bases, with 14 bases sitting between them. Germline V gene lookup returns CDR1 MNHEY and CDR2 SVGAGI. This chain's CDR3 is CASAPRDIYGYTF. In DNA form, the CDR3 reads TGTGCCAGCGCCCCCCGGGACATCTATGGCTACACCTTC.

J is TRBJ2-7 and V is TRBV4-3, with D maybe TRBD2 (5 bases). Germline V gene data show CDR1 as LGHNA and CDR2 as YSLEER. V was clipped by 4 bases and J by 2 bases, with 12 bases between them. The CDR3 has 14 residues. Written as DNA, the CDR3 is TGCGCCAGCAGCCGGGAGTATGGGACCTACGAGCAGTACTTC. Its protein product is CASSREYGTYEQYF.

This clone was detected once. The chain joins TRBV7-2 to TRBJ2-5, with 7 bases fitting TRBD2. V shed 3 bases and J 2 bases; nucleotides not matched to a gene: 6. Germline V lookup: CDR1 SGHTA, CDR2 FQGNSA. The CDR3 extends over 15 amino acids. CDR3 coding DNA: TGTGCCAGCAGCTTCCAGCGGGGTGATCAAGAGACCCAGTACTTC. Amino acid sequence: CASSFQRGDQETQYF. Using reference TRBV7-2 and TRBJ2-5 for the parts outside the CDR3, the full variable domain is GAGVSQSPSNKVTEKGKDVELRCDPISGHTALYWYRQSLGQGLEFLIYFQGNSAPDKSGLPSDRFSAERTGGSVSTLTIQRTQQEDSAVYLCASSFQRGDQETQYFGPGTRLLVL.

This clone was counted once. The chain combines TRBV5-1 with TRBJ1-1; D remains unclear. With 0 bases removed from V and 3 bases from J, the gap between germline ends came to 12 bases. Germline CDR1 reads SGHRS; CDR2 reads YFSETQ. CDR3 size: 15 residues. CDR3 coding DNA: TGCGCCAGCAGCTTGGCCGGGGTTATGTACACTGAAGCTTTCTTT. This sequence encodes CASSLAGVMYTEAFF.

The rearrangement uses TRBV5-1 and TRBJ1-2, with D maybe TRBD1 (6 bases). The ends were cut back, 4 bases at V and 5 bases at J, with 15 bases in the middle. The length of the CDR3 is 14 residues. Germline values: CDR1 SGHRS, CDR2 YFSETQ. CDR3 amino acids: CASSNSGTSYGYTF. The CDR3 bases are TGCGCCAGCAGCAACTCCGGGACATCGTATGGCTACACCTTC.

The chain carries TRBV6-6 and TRBJ2-7, with D perhaps TRBD1 (6 bases). Per germline, CDR1 MNHNY and CDR2 SVGAGI (reference sequence). This CDR3 has 14 amino acids. Trimming took 6 bases from V and 2 from J, leaving 14 bases between them. CDR3 DNA sequence: TGTGCCAGCAGCCCTACAGGGCCTACCTACGAGCAGTACTTC. Amino acids: CASSPTGPTYEQYF.

The chain uses TRBV28 and TRBJ1-2, with a possible D match to TRBD1 (6 bases). The CDR3 has 17 residues. The germline V gene has CDR1 MDHEN and CDR2 SYDVKM. Trimming left V 6 bases short and J 3 bases short, with 23 bases between. This CDR3 reads CASRPGGLGTPDYGYTF. CDR3 sequence (DNA): TGTGCCAGCAGACCGGGGGGGCTGGGGACTCCCGACTATGGCTACACCTTC.

The chain links TRBV4-1 to TRBJ1-1; the match to TRBD1 covers 8 bases. The V gene's germline CDR1 is MGHRA and CDR2 YSYEKL. The CDR3 is 15 residues long. The junction had 7 bases not matched to a gene; V was cut back by 4 bases and J by 3 bases. CDR3 sequence: CASSRITTGDTEAFF. The CDR3 DNA is TGCGCCAGCAGCCGGATTACGACAGGGGACACTGAAGCTTTCTTT.

This clone appeared once. The rearrangement links TRBV9 to TRBJ2-5, with 11 bases matching TRBD2. CDR3 length: 16 residues. J gave up 3 bases and V 3 bases, and 7 bases lay outside the gene matches. The germline gives CDR1 SGDLS, CDR2 YYNGEE. The CDR3: CASSAFSGGAKETQYF. The CDR3 DNA reads as TGTGCCAGCAGCGCCTTTAGCGGGGGGGCGAAAGAGACCCAGTACTTC.

V gene TRBV7-9 combines with J gene TRBJ2-7; D is uncertain. Between the trimmed V and J ends, which lost 3 bases and 4 bases, there was a span of 16 bases. Germline CDR1 SEHNR, CDR2 FQNEAQ (reference sequence). The length of the CDR3 is 15 residues. CDR3 DNA: TGTGCCAGCAGCTTTTTTAGTTTCGAACCATACGAGCAGTACTTC. Its translation: CASSFFSFEPYEQYF.

The V gene is TRBV30, the J gene TRBJ1-3; 7 positions match TRBD1. This CDR3 is built from 13 residues. J gave up 4 bases and V 8 bases, and 8 bases lay outside the gene matches. Germline V gene data show CDR1 as GTSNPN and CDR2 as SVGIG (reference sequence). In DNA form, the CDR3 reads TGTGCCGTCCAACAGGGGCGCGGAAACACCATATATTTT. It is translated as CAVQQGRGNTIYF.

The count of this clone is one. The CDR3 spells CASSPPGQVLSGNTIYF. The CDR3 nucleotides read TGTGCCAGCTCACCACCGGGACAGGTCCTCTCTGGAAACACCATATATTTT. The chain is built from TRBV18 and TRBJ1-3; TRBD1 aligns across 8 bases. Trimming took 0 bases from V and 0 from J; bases not matched to a gene: 4. The V gene's germline CDR1 is KGHSH and CDR2 LQKENI. CDR3 size: 17 residues.

The chain employs TRBV9 and TRBJ1-5, with D perhaps matching TRBD1 (5 bases). The length of the CDR3 is 17 residues. Looked up from germline, CDR1 is SGDLS and CDR2 is YYNGEE. V lost 4 bases to trimming and J lost 0 bases, with 17 bases between them. The DNA for the CDR3 is TGTGCCAGCAGCACCCGACAGTTCACTCATAGCAATCAGCCCCAGCATTTT. Translating it yields CASSTRQFTHSNQPQHF.

The chain recombines TRBV7-2 with TRBJ2-5, with D perhaps TRBD2 (7 bases). CDR3 size: 12 residues. The germline V gene has CDR1 SGHTA and CDR2 FQGNSA. V was shortened by 4 bases and J by 9 bases, with 12 bases between the two germline ends. CDR3 nucleotides: TGTGCCAGCAGCTCCCTAGGGGGGGCCCAGTACTTC. Translation: CASSSLGGAQYF. The whole variable domain, filled in from reference TRBV7-2 and TRBJ2-5, reads GAGVSQSPSNKVTEKGKDVELRCDPISGHTALYWYRQSLGQGLEFLIYFQGNSAPDKSGLPSDRFSAERTGGSVSTLTIQRTQQEDSAVYLCASSSLGGAQYFGPGTRLLVL.

The CDR3 loop is CASSRSSGGAVEQFF. The CDR3 nucleotides are TGTGCCAGCTCAAGATCTAGCGGGGGGGCCGTTGAGCAGTTCTTC. The gene calls are TRBV18 and TRBJ2-1, with 12 bases matching TRBD2. V shed 5 bases and J 9 bases; nucleotides not matched to a gene: 8. The germline V gene has CDR1 KGHSH and CDR2 LQKENI. There are 15 residues in the CDR3.

V and J are TRBV5-6 and TRBJ1-5; 8 nucleotides agree with TRBD1. This CDR3 contains 15 residues. Germline CDR1 and CDR2: SGHDT and YYEEEE. The V gene end was trimmed by 0 bases and the J gene end by 3 bases; junction bases not matched to a gene: 2. DNA of the CDR3: TGTGCCAGCAGCTTGGGACAGGGGAACAATCAGCCCCAGCATTTT. Its protein product is CASSLGQGNNQPQHF.

The gene calls are TRBV9 and TRBJ2-2; 10 bases match TRBD2. CDR1 SGDLS and CDR2 YYNGEE come from the germline V gene. The CDR3 covers 18 residues. V lost 3 bases and J lost 0; bases outside the gene matches: 8. The CDR3 reads CASSGWGSGGPNTGELFF. The CDR3 DNA reads TGTGCCAGCAGCGGCTGGGGTAGCGGGGGGCCGAACACCGGGGAGCTGTTTTTT.

This rearrangement joins TRBV6-6 to TRBJ2-2, with no clear D. The germline CDR1 and CDR2 sequences are MNHNY and SVGAGI (reference sequence). The CDR3 contains 15 residues. V lost 2 bases and J lost 2, with 9 bases in between. The CDR3 sequence: CASSYPSLNTGELFF. As DNA, the CDR3 is TGTGCCAGCAGTTACCCTTCCCTCAACACCGGGGAGCTGTTTTTT.

V is TRBV5-1 and J is TRBJ1-3; 8 nucleotides line up with TRBD1. The CDR3 extends over 15 amino acids. From germline, CDR1 is SGHRS and CDR2 YFSETQ. V was clipped by 1 base and J by 8 bases; unmatched bases: 8. The CDR3 DNA reads as TGCGCCAGCAGCTTGCAGGGGGCGCTGGGAGACACCATATATTTT. Translation gives CASSLQGALGDTIYF.

V usage is TRBV6-5 and J usage is TRBJ1-1; TRBD1 matches 8 bases. V lost 6 bases and J lost 4; bases outside the gene matches: 7. Germline values: CDR1 MNHEY, CDR2 SVGAGI. CDR3 size: 14 residues. The CDR3 loop reads CASSMTGEGTEAFF. Written as DNA, the CDR3 is TGTGCCAGCAGCATGACAGGGGAGGGCACTGAAGCTTTCTTT.

This clone occurred once. CDR3 sequence: CAWSVGSSGANVLTF. The DNA of the CDR3 is TGTGCCTGGAGCGTAGGGAGCTCTGGGGCCAACGTCCTGACTTTC. The chain combines TRBV30 with TRBJ2-6; tentative D call: TRBD2 (5 bases). The germline CDR1 and CDR2 sequences are GTSNPN and SVGIG (reference sequence). V was shortened by 3 bases and J by 0 bases, with 9 bases between the two germline ends. This CDR3 is 15 amino acids long.

The chain recombines TRBV7-9 with TRBJ1-1; TRBD1 might be the D (5 bases). The germline gives CDR1 SEHNR, CDR2 FQNEAQ (reference sequence). This CDR3 region has 14 residues. The V end was cut by 3 bases, the J end by 6 bases, with 14 bases between. CDR3 sequence (DNA): TGTGCCAGCAGCTTCGGCAGGGCATCTTCTGAAGCTTTCTTT. Its protein product is CASSFGRASSEAFF.

The chain couples TRBV28 to TRBJ1-4, with no clear D. The CDR3 is 13 amino acids. Trimming shortened V by 5 bases and J by 7 bases, and 11 bases separated the two germline ends. Germline V gene lookup returns CDR1 MDHEN and CDR2 SYDVKM. This chain's CDR3 is CASSDGLGEKLFF. Written as DNA, the CDR3 is TGTGCCAGCAGTGACGGACTGGGTGAAAAACTGTTTTTT.